This T cell receptor beta chain is from a study of T cell repertoires in MIS-A myocarditis (dated by TCRdb to between 2022 and 2023). The QIAamp DNA FFPE kit was used to extract genomic DNA from formalin-fixed paraffin-embedded autopsy tissue. As regards this clone: Its recognized antigen is unknown. Within one base of it there is no much larger clone, and no base qualities were kept.

TCRbeta CDR3 regions were amplified with the immunoSEQ bias-controlled multiplex PCR and sequenced at high throughput. In the original analysis: The immunoSEQ vendor pipeline collapsed and filtered CDR3 sequences to measure the abundance and frequency of each unique TCRbeta CDR3. Dominant CDR3 amino acid sequences were clustered with SARS-CoV-2-specific ImmuneCODE TCRbeta sequences by CD-HIT at a 90% global sequence identity threshold. Clones were classed as hyperexpanded at frequencies of 0.1 to 1 and as large at frequencies of 0.01 to 0.1. MiXCR was used to confirm CDR3 amino acid sequences and V and J gene assignments of dominant clones. The R stringdist package was used to calculate Levenshtein distances between the patient clonotypes and the ImmuneCODE hits. In TCRdb, the immuneACCESS table is reduced to in-frame sequences with V and J assigned. These tables do not hold every clone; where another copy was compared, an unresolved V gene accounts for under half, and the others remain unexplained. The D gene and trimming were derived from the DNA, and the V and J assignments and clone size from that table. The sample records approximately 670 clones, 80% to 85% of which are singletons. About 15% of the sample belongs to the ten largest clones.

CDR1 and CDR2, per the germline V gene, are SNHLY and FYNNEI. Spanning cysteine to phenylalanine, the CDR3 consists of 11 amino acids. The kept DNA is CDR3 alone, 33 bases in frame from the first base. The germline ends are 5 bases apart after V is trimmed by 10 bases and J by 2 bases. This chain is built from TRBV2 and TRBJ2-2, with no D gene named confidently. The sequencing sample was made of pericardium tissue obtained at autopsy. This sample's cell subset or site label indicates: cardiac tissue sample (left or right ventricle, interventricular septum, or pericardium). This TCR was sampled from a man younger than 35 with fulminant myocarditis from multisystem inflammatory syndrome in adults (MIS-A) after COVID-19. CDR3 sequence: CATTNTGELFF. The nucleotide sequence is TGTGCCACCACTAACACCGGGGAGCTGTTTTTT.